This TCR beta chain was profiled in a study of early T cells in non-severe SARS-CoV-2 infection. Study-wide background: Unpaired chains resulted from sequencing bulk RNA of unsorted whole blood.

This clonotype was detected a few times. Its antigen is unidentified. The library protocol tagged individual cDNA molecules with unique molecular identifiers. Using its own MiXCR run on the 5' RACE reads, TCRdb lists one record per CDR3 protein. The repertoire holds about 46,000 distinct CDR3 sequences, with about 5.3% as singletons. Findings and caveats of the study: Clonotype matching in VDJdb favored anti-spike CD8 responses and did not capture private and CD4 specificities.

CDR1 and CDR2 (germline): SGHAT, FQNNGV. Trimming removed 8 bases from V and 4 bases from J; junction bases left unmatched: 15. This CDR3 comprises 16 residues. This specimen consisted of whole blood, obtained at baseline. The V and J genes are TRBV11-2 and TRBJ2-3; 7 bases are shared with TRBD2. The receptor's source is an adult who was a healthcare worker with PCR-confirmed SARS-CoV-2 infection or an uninfected control (not recorded which). The CDR3 DNA reads TGTGCCAGCTTCCCCCGGGACTACCAAGGACCAGATACGCAGTATTTT. Its protein is CASFPRDYQGPDTQYF.